This T cell receptor beta chain is from a study of T cell responses to AZD1222 COVID-19 vaccine. Study-wide results and limits: Repertoires were obtained solely post-peak T cell response.

Sequencing used immunoSEQ multiplex PCR; TCRdb keeps in-frame clones, though not all of them. The sample consists of 95,000 to 150,000 clones, around 90% of them appearing once. About this clone: The antigen remains unidentified.

Germline V gene lookup returns CDR1 LGHNA and CDR2 YNFKEQ. V lost 0 bases, J lost 8 bases, and 4 bases lay in between. This CDR3 has 12 residues. This specimen consisted of peripheral blood, obtained on day 0 of AZD1222 vaccination. This clonotype was sampled from an adult in good health. The V gene is TRBV4-2, the J gene TRBJ1-4; D is unclear. DNA of the CDR3: TGTGCCAGCAGCCAAGAGAACGAAAAACTGTTTTTT. Its translation is CASSQENEKLFF.